These 30 T cell receptor beta chains were all obtained from the same sample, sequenced in a study of blood T cell repertoires in COVID-19. Clones were read by immunoSEQ multiplex PCR, and TCRdb kept only the in-frame ones, dropping some. The sample carries 300,000 to 400,000 clones, approximately 90% recorded once. Sequenced: PBMCs or T cells enriched from blood (not recorded which). These receptors were obtained from a woman aged 30 to 39 who had been exposed to COVID-19.

This chain links TRBV6-1 with TRBJ1-1, with D perhaps TRBD1 (5 bases). V was pared by 2 bases and J by 6 bases, with 13 bases between. Germline-derived CDR1 and CDR2 are MNHNS and SASEGT. The CDR3 contains 14 residues. The CDR3 DNA is TGTGCCAGCAGTGAACTGCGGGGGTACGCTGAAGCTTTCTTT. Amino acid sequence: CASSELRGYAEAFF.

V is TRBV11-2 and J is TRBJ2-7; unclear D gene. Germline V CDR1 and CDR2: SGHAT, FQNNGV. V gave up 0 bases and J gave up 7 bases, with 10 bases separating them. The CDR3 consists of 13 residues. The CDR3: CASSLDRSVEQYF. DNA for the CDR3: TGTGCCAGCAGCTTAGATCGCAGCGTTGAGCAGTACTTC.

V usage is TRBV7-2 and J usage is TRBJ2-1; maybe TRBD1 (5 bases). V lost 1 base and J 9 bases, leaving 19 bases between the germline ends. Germline V lookup: CDR1 SGHTA, CDR2 FQGNSA. The CDR3 contains 16 residues. Here the CDR3 DNA reads TGTGCCAGCAGCTTAGACTGGACATCGGGTCGAGTTGAGCAGTTCTTC. Translated, it gives CASSLDWTSGRVEQFF.

V gene TRBV21-1 combines with J gene TRBJ1-2; TRBD1 is the table's D call and was not checked against the DNA. TRBV21-1 is deemed a pseudogene. This CDR3 comprises 17 residues. The CDR3 nucleotides are TGTGCCAGCAGCCCGGGGGAGGACAGGATCCCACTGTATGGCTACACCTTC. It yields the protein CASSPGEDRIPLYGYTF.

The chain carries TRBV5-1 and TRBJ1-1; D remains unclear. CDR3 length equals 13 residues. The V gene's germline CDR1 is SGHRS and CDR2 YFSETQ. V was clipped by 0 bases and J by 7 bases, with 10 bases between them. DNA of the CDR3: TGCGCCAGCAGCTTGGATCCCGCAGGTGAAGCTTTCTTT. Residues: CASSLDPAGEAFF.

The V gene is TRBV15, the J gene TRBJ1-3; D call uncertain. This CDR3 region has 14 residues. Trimming took off 8 bases at V and 4 bases at J, with 15 bases between the two ends. Per the germline V gene, CDR1 is LNHNV and CDR2 is YYDKDF (reference sequence). CDR3 sequence (DNA): TGTGCCACCGGCGGTAGGCCGCGCGGAAACACCATATATTTT. This codes for CATGGRPRGNTIYF.

This sequence joins TRBV27 and TRBJ1-4, with D unresolved. The V gene lost 8 bases and the J gene lost 4 bases, with 14 bases spanning the gap. There are 14 residues in the CDR3. Germline V CDR1 and CDR2: MNHEY, SMNVEV (reference sequence). Here the CDR3 DNA reads TGTGCCAGCGGTAACGGGTTAGGTAATGAAAAACTGTTTTTT. Translation: CASGNGLGNEKLFF.

The chain recombines TRBV4-1 with TRBJ2-3; TRBD2 aligns across 12 bases. V shed 2 bases and J 4 bases; nucleotides not matched to a gene: 10. CDR3 length: 18 residues. Germline CDR1 is MGHRA and CDR2 is YSYEKL. The CDR3 sequence is CASSQLSPSGGASDTQYF. The CDR3 region has the DNA TGCGCCAGCAGCCAATTGTCCCCTAGCGGGGGGGCGTCAGATACGCAGTATTTT.

The chain joins TRBV7-2 to TRBJ2-1, with 7 bases aligning to TRBD2. V trimming: 1 base; J trimming: 10 bases; junction bases outside the gene matches: 10. The CDR3 runs to 15 residues. Germline loops: CDR1 SGHTA, CDR2 FQGNSA. In nucleotides, the CDR3 is TGTGCCAGCAGCTTAGAAGGGATGGTGGGGGGGGAGCAGTTCTTC. It yields the protein CASSLEGMVGGEQFF.

In DNA form, the CDR3 reads TGTGCCAGCAGCCCGACAGACCGGCCCCTTTCCAATCAGCCCCAGCATTTT. It encodes CASSPTDRPLSNQPQHF. The rearrangement joins TRBV21-1 to TRBJ1-5; TRBD1 is the table's D call, not checked against the DNA. TRBV21-1 is reported as a pseudogene. This CDR3 contains 17 residues.

This clone occurred once. The CDR3 is CASSEADRVIAEAFF. CDR3 DNA sequence: TGTGCCAGCAGTGAGGCGGACAGGGTTATCGCTGAAGCTTTCTTT. The chain is built from TRBV6-1 and TRBJ1-1; 8 nucleotides align to TRBD1. This CDR3 has 15 residues. The J segment lost 6 bases and the V segment lost 3 bases, leaving 9 bases of the junction unmatched. Germline V gene data show CDR1 as MNHNS and CDR2 as SASEGT.

The chain carries TRBV7-3 and TRBJ1-2; D may be TRBD1 (5 bases). CDR3 length: 14 amino acids. Germline-derived CDR1 and CDR2 are SGHTA and FQGTGA. The V gene lost 5 bases and the J gene lost 4 bases, with 14 bases spanning the gap. Here the CDR3 DNA reads TGTGCCAGCAGCCCCGGATTGGGGGGCTATGGCTACACCTTC. It encodes CASSPGLGGYGYTF.

The genes are TRBV5-4 and TRBJ1-2; D is perhaps TRBD1 (6 bases). The V end was cut by 4 bases, the J end by 5 bases, with 24 bases between. CDR1 and CDR2 (germline): SGHNT, YYREEE (reference sequence). The CDR3 consists of 17 residues. The CDR3, as DNA: TGTGCCAGCAGCCCCTCGATGGACAGATCCCAGCTTTATGGCTACACCTTC. This codes for CASSPSMDRSQLYGYTF.

The chain has TRBV7-9 and TRBJ1-2; TRBD1 aligns across 8 bases. In germline, CDR1 is SEHNR, CDR2 FQNEAQ (reference sequence). The ends lost 5 bases at V and 1 base at J; junction bases unmatched: 3. The CDR3 spans 14 residues. The CDR3 nucleotides are TGTGCCAGCAGCACACAGGGGGGTAACTATGGCTACACCTTC. It encodes CASSTQGGNYGYTF. The complete variable domain, with remaining parts taken from reference TRBV7-9 and TRBJ1-2, reads DTGVSQNPRHKITKRGQNVTFRCDPISEHNRLYWYRQTLGQGPEFLTYFQNEAQLEKSRLLSDRFSAERPKGSFSTLEIQRTEQGDSAMYLCASSTQGGNYGYTFGSGTRLTVV.

J is TRBJ2-2 and V is TRBV3-1 (or the pseudogene TRBV3-2), with 9 positions matching TRBD2. Germline V lookup: CDR1 LGHDT, CDR2 YNNKEL (reference sequence). V lost 4 bases and J lost 3; bases outside the gene matches: 12. CDR3 size: 18 residues. DNA of the CDR3: TGTGCCAGCAGCCCAAGGGGTAGCGGGGGACCTTACACCGGGGAGCTGTTTTTT. It translates to CASSPRGSGGPYTGELFF.

Points on this clone: Other nucleotide sequences from this sample produce the same CDR3. The chain employs TRBV5-4 and TRBJ2-3; D possibly corresponds to TRBD2 (7 bases). Germline CDR1 reads SGHNT; CDR2 reads YYREEE (reference sequence). Trimming pared 2 bases from V and 0 bases from J, leaving 10 bases between. The CDR3 is 15 residues long. DNA for the CDR3: TGTGCCAGCAGCTTCGGGGGGCCTAGCACAGATACGCAGTATTTT. Translated: CASSFGGPSTDTQYF.

The chain couples TRBV4-2 to TRBJ1-1; 12 bases fit TRBD1. Trimming at V came to 2 bases and at J to 1 base, leaving 8 bases not matched to a gene. Looked up from germline, CDR1 is LGHNA and CDR2 is YNFKEQ. The CDR3 totals 18 residues. CDR3 protein: CASSQPRDRGRTNTEAFF. The CDR3, as DNA: TGTGCCAGCAGCCAACCGCGGGACAGGGGGCGAACGAACACTGAAGCTTTCTTT.

This chain links TRBV7-6 with TRBJ1-3; tentatively, D is TRBD1 (6 bases). Deletions cut 5 bases from V and 0 bases from J, with 11 bases between. Per the germline V gene, CDR1 is SGHVS and CDR2 is FNYEAQ. This CDR3 contains 15 residues. The CDR3 coding sequence is TGTGCCAGCAGCAGAGGACAGCGCTCTGGAAACACCATATATTTT. The encoded protein is CASSRGQRSGNTIYF.

As to this clone: An end of the junction differs from the germline gene, which may be a read error. This CDR3 is also generated by other DNA sequences in the sample. The chain carries TRBV9 and TRBJ1-1; perhaps TRBD1 as D (5 bases). The CDR3 consists of 11 residues. The V gene's germline CDR1 is SGDLS and CDR2 YYNGEE. CDR3 sequence reads: CASSADTEAFF. CDR3 bases: TGTGCCAGCAGCGCGGACACCGAAGCTTTCTTT.

The J gene is TRBJ2-2, the V gene TRBV11-3; TRBD2 might be the D (5 bases). The CDR3 sequence is 13 residues long. CDR1 SGHNT and CDR2 YENEEA come from the germline V gene. V lost 5 bases and J 6 bases, leaving 10 bases between the germline ends. In nucleotides, the CDR3 is TGTGCCAGCAGCATCAGTAGCGCCGGGGAGCTGTTTTTT. Protein product: CASSISSAGELFF.

The rearrangement joins TRBV9 to TRBJ1-1; tentative D call: TRBD1 (5 bases). The CDR3 loop spans 14 amino acids. Germline V gives CDR1 SGDLS, CDR2 YYNGEE. V lost 3 bases, J lost 0 bases, and 9 bases lay in between. The CDR3 here is CASSADSMNTEAFF. CDR3 sequence (DNA): TGTGCCAGCAGCGCTGACAGCATGAACACTGAAGCTTTCTTT.

As for this clone: The sample carries other DNA sequences with the same CDR3. CDR3 DNA: TGTGCCAGCAGCCAAGGGACAGGGTATAGCAATCAGCCCCAGCATTTT. Translation gives CASSQGTGYSNQPQHF. The chain recombines TRBV3-1 (or the pseudogene TRBV3-2) with TRBJ1-5, with 8 bases identical to TRBD1. J was trimmed by 0 bases and V by 1 base; bases with no gene match: 2. CDR1 and CDR2 (germline): LGHDT, YNNKEL (reference sequence). The length of the CDR3 is 16 residues.

The chain links TRBV5-4 to TRBJ1-2; no reliable D call. CDR1 SGHNT and CDR2 YYREEE come from the germline V gene (reference sequence). This CDR3 region has 13 residues. V shed 1 base and J shed 6 bases, with 10 bases lying between them. CDR3 coding DNA: TGTGCCAGCAGCTTGAGTTTGGGCGATGGCTACACCTTC. Translated: CASSLSLGDGYTF.

The chain links TRBV2 to TRBJ1-3; D is possibly TRBD1 (5 bases). There are 15 residues in the CDR3. Germline V gene lookup returns CDR1 SNHLY and CDR2 FYNNEI. V gave up 10 bases and J gave up 0 bases, with 16 bases separating them. CDR3 residues: CATLYRLSSGNTIYF. The CDR3 DNA reads TGTGCCACCCTTTACAGGCTAAGCTCTGGAAACACCATATATTTT. Variable domain in full (rest from reference TRBV2 and TRBJ1-3): EPEVTQTPSHQVTQMGQEVILRCVPISNHLYFYWYRQILGQKVEFLVSFYNNEISEKSEIFDDQFSVERPDGSNFTLKIRSTKLEDSAMYFCATLYRLSSGNTIYFGEGSWLTVV.

The V call is TRBV6-5, the J call TRBJ2-1, with 9 bases matching TRBD1. The CDR3 sequence is 14 residues long. The trim removed 4 bases at V and 4 bases at J, leaving 2 bases unmatched. The germline CDR1 and CDR2 sequences are MNHEY and SVGAGI. Here the CDR3 reads CASSLDRGYNEQFF. The CDR3 coding sequence is TGTGCCAGCAGTTTGGACAGGGGATACAATGAGCAGTTCTTC.

This chain uses TRBV27 with TRBJ2-7; D is possibly TRBD1 (5 bases). Germline CDR1 reads MNHEY; CDR2 reads SMNVEV (reference sequence). The ends were cut back, 2 bases at V and 5 bases at J, with 7 bases in the middle. This CDR3 contains 12 residues. The CDR3 DNA is TGTGCCAGCAGTTTAACAGGCGACGAGCAGTACTTC. Protein product: CASSLTGDEQYF.

The chain employs TRBV7-6 and TRBJ1-5; weak D call: TRBD1 (5 bases). The CDR3 extends over 15 amino acids. V lost 5 bases and J 7 bases, leaving 18 bases between the germline ends. In germline, CDR1 is SGHVS, CDR2 FNYEAQ. Here the CDR3 DNA reads TGTGCCAGCAGCCCTCTCGGTCAGGGTGAGCAGCCCCAGCATTTT. Amino acids: CASSPLGQGEQPQHF.

This clone appeared once. Here the CDR3 reads CASSLNPGGNSPLHF. The DNA for the CDR3 is TGTGCCAGCAGCTTAAACCCAGGGGGCAATTCACCCCTCCACTTT. This sequence joins TRBV13 and TRBJ1-6, with TRBD1 identical over 8 bases. Germline V gives CDR1 PRHDT, CDR2 FYEKMQ (reference sequence). The CDR3 extends over 15 amino acids. J gave up 7 bases and V 2 bases, and 4 bases lay outside the gene matches.

The chain carries TRBV29-1 and TRBJ2-3; perhaps TRBD2 as D (6 bases). Germline-derived CDR1 and CDR2 are SQVTM and ANQGSEA. Trimming removed 5 bases at V and 0 bases at J, with 18 bases between. The CDR3 has 16 amino acids. This CDR3 reads CSVYTQGLGSTDTQYF. CDR3 nucleotides: TGCAGCGTTTACACGCAGGGACTGGGTAGCACAGATACGCAGTATTTT.

The V gene is TRBV5-1, the J gene TRBJ1-2; a possible D gene is TRBD1 (5 bases). Germline CDR1 and CDR2: SGHRS and YFSETQ. The V end was cut by 0 bases, the J end by 8 bases, with 14 bases between. This CDR3 has 14 residues. In nucleotides, the CDR3 is TGCGCCAGCAGCTTGGAGCAAGGGGCTAAAGGCTACACCTTC. Translated: CASSLEQGAKGYTF.